This T cell receptor beta chain comes out of a study of T cell repertoires in cytomegalovirus infection. Study at large: Shared public TCR beta signatures pointed to both CMV infection and a matching HLA type.

TCRdb fed the reads into MiXCR, producing one record per CDR3 protein. The data contain around 450,000 distinct CDR3 sequences, about 33% of them singletons. As concerns this clonotype: As yet, its antigen is unknown.

CDR1 and CDR2 from the germline V gene are MNHNS and SASEGT. The CDR3 consists of 14 residues. Trimming removed 5 bases from V and 6 bases from J; junction bases left unmatched: 7. Notes on the study in general: Clonotype analysis showed dominance of the ex vivo response by HLA-C-restricted CMV-specific TCR beta clonotypes.

The chain has TRBV6-1 and TRBJ1-5; 7 bases align to TRBD1. This clonotype was sampled from a human donor in good health (CMV status not recorded). Some clones in this sample may be carry-over from other donors' samples. Input material: PBMCs. CDR3 sequence (DNA): TGTGCCAGCAGTAAAACAGGGGAGCCTCAGCCCCAGCATTTT. Translation: CASSKTGEPQPQHF.